The rows below give T cell receptor beta chains drawn from one sample of a study of cytomegalovirus exposure and HLA in healthy donors. The method was immunoSEQ multiplex PCR; TCRdb's version includes in-frame clones alone and lacks a portion of them. The sample has around 100,000 clones, 70% to 85% seen once. The sequencing sample was made of PBMCs. The receptors were sampled from a woman younger than 35 in good health and CMV-seropositive. CDR3s include the opening cysteine and the closing phenylalanine or tryptophan. Each record gives: D gene, J gene, clone size, V gene, CDR3 protein, CDR3 DNA. A D gene is named only where the DNA matches it firmly. Expanded clones are given a class, and other clones once, few, many or no size at all.

TRBD2 | TRBJ2-7 | few | TRBV28 | CASSLLLAAAYEQYF | TGTGCCAGCAGTTTGCTCCTAGCGGCGGCCTACGAGCAGTACTTC
- | TRBJ1-1 | - | TRBV11-2 | CASSLGSGSPFF | TGTGCCAGCAGCTTAGGATCCGGGTCGCCTTTCTTT
TRBD1 | TRBJ2-5 | - | TRBV2 | CASREDRGIRETQYF | TGTGCCAGCAGGGAGGACAGGGGGATTCGAGAGACCCAGTACTTC
- | TRBJ1-5 | - | TRBV6-1 | CASSEREGGTSNQPQHF | TGTGCCAGCAGTGAAAGGGAGGGCGGAACTAGCAATCAGCCCCAGCATTTT
TRBD1 | TRBJ2-5 | - | TRBV6-5 | CASSYEGGSQETQYF | TGTGCCAGCAGTTATGAAGGGGGCTCCCAAGAGACCCAGTACTTC
- | TRBJ2-3 | - | TRBV18 | CASSPTGSGDTQYF | TGTGCCAGCTCACCAACAGGGTCAGGGGATACGCAGTATTTT
TRBD1 | TRBJ2-3 | - | TRBV28 | CASSLTGDFPGDTQYF | TGTGCCAGCAGCCTTACAGGGGATTTTCCCGGAGATACGCAGTATTTT
- | TRBJ2-7 | - | TRBV30 | CAWGHGGMDEQYF | TGTGCCTGGGGACACGGCGGGATGGACGAGCAGTACTTC
TRBD1 | TRBJ1-5 | - | TRBV4-1 | CASSQESGGGQPQHF | TGCGCCAGCAGCCAAGAGTCAGGGGGCGGTCAGCCCCAGCATTTT
- | TRBJ2-1 | - | TRBV10-1 | CASSDSGAPYNEQFF | TGCGCCAGCAGTGACTCGGGAGCCCCCTACAATGAGCAGTTCTTC
- | TRBJ2-1 | - | TRBV2 | CASSELVSYNEQFF | TGTGCCAGCAGTGAACTAGTTTCCTACAATGAGCAGTTCTTC
TRBD1 | TRBJ2-7 | - | TRBV28 | CATRQGMTYEQYF | TGTGCCACCAGACAGGGGATGACCTACGAGCAGTACTTC
TRBD1 | TRBJ2-7 | - | TRBV30 | CAWSPGQGGSEQYF | TGTGCCTGGAGCCCGGGACAGGGGGGCTCCGAGCAGTACTTC
TRBD1 | TRBJ2-1 | few | TRBV6-5 | CASSQTGGGQQFF | TGTGCCAGCAGCCAGACAGGGGGTGGTCAGCAGTTCTTC
TRBD2 | TRBJ2-3 | - | TRBV11-3 | CASSFSGSETDTQYF | TGTGCCAGCAGCTTTAGCGGGAGTGAGACAGATACGCAGTATTTT
TRBD2 | TRBJ2-7 | - | TRBV19 | CASSILRESSYEQYF | TGTGCCAGTAGTATATTGCGGGAGAGCTCCTACGAGCAGTACTTC
- | TRBJ2-2 | - | TRBV18 | CASSRPQGHSTGELFF | TGTGCCAGCTCACGACCTCAGGGGCATAGCACCGGGGAGCTGTTTTTT
TRBD2 | TRBJ2-2 | - | TRBV5-4 | CASSLGLAGVAGELFF | TGTGCCAGCAGCTTGGGACTAGCGGGAGTGGCCGGGGAGCTGTTTTTT